These 9 T cell receptor beta chains share one sample of origin, sequenced in a study of OX40 agonist ivuxolimab in advanced cancers. Receptor amplification or capture employed the immunoSEQ multiplex PCR assay. TCRdb's version of the immuneACCESS table is confined to in-frame rearrangements and falls short of the full clone set. An unresolved V gene accounts for under half of the shortfall where checked; the remainder is of unknown origin. The sample table shows approximately 76,000 clones, and around 94% are seen once. The ten largest clonotypes hold 8% to 13% of the sample. This material consisted of CD4+ or CD8+ T cells sorted from blood, taken in a trial of the OX40 agonist ivuxolimab. Receptor source: an adult with an advanced solid tumor such as melanoma, head and neck, liver or kidney cancer.

J is TRBJ2-3 and V is TRBV19, with 8 bases that match TRBD1. Germline V lookup: CDR1 LNHDA, CDR2 SQIVND (reference sequence). The CDR3 is 18 amino acids. The V and J ends lost 5 bases and 4 bases, in that order; junction bases with no gene match: 17. The CDR3 DNA reads as TGTGCCAGTAGTCCCCCGGGGAGAGGCAGGGGGCCCCCAGATACGCAGTATTTT. This gives the protein CASSPPGRGRGPPDTQYF.

The chain links TRBV15 to TRBJ1-1; 7 bases fit TRBD1. Germline V gene lookup returns CDR1 LNHNV and CDR2 YYDKDF (reference sequence). V trimming: 5 bases; J trimming: 1 base; junction bases outside the gene matches: 4. The CDR3 runs 14 residues. CDR3 sequence (DNA): TGTGCCACCAGCGAAGGACAGGAGAACACTGAAGCTTTCTTT. As protein: CATSEGQENTEAFF. Full variable domain (missing parts from reference TRBV15 and TRBJ1-1): DAMVIQNPRYQVTQFGKPVTLSCSQTLNHNVMYWYQQKSSQAPKLLFHYYDKDFNNEADTPDNFQSRRPNTSFCFLDIRSPGLGDTAMYLCATSEGQENTEAFFGQGTRLTVV.

This clone appeared once. J is TRBJ2-5 and V is TRBV25-1, with TRBD2 as a possible D gene (6 bases). This CDR3 contains 15 residues. Germline CDR1 and CDR2: MGHDK and SYGVNS. V lost 1 base and J lost 2, with 11 bases in between. In DNA form, the CDR3 reads TGTGCCAGCAGTGAATCTATCCGGGAGCAAGAGACCCAGTACTTC. Protein sequence: CASSESIREQETQYF.

This chain uses TRBV5-6 with TRBJ2-7; 7 bases match TRBD1. Losses at the gene ends were 4 bases for V and 5 bases for J; bases not matched to a gene: 6. Germline CDR1 SGHDT, CDR2 YYEEEE. The CDR3 has 13 residues. The CDR3 sequence: CASSTGTEHEQYF. Written as DNA, the CDR3 is TGTGCCAGCAGCACAGGGACAGAACACGAGCAGTACTTC.

The rearrangement links TRBV9 to TRBJ2-1; a possible D gene is TRBD1 (5 bases). Trimming stripped 5 bases from V and 5 bases from J, with 8 bases between. The CDR3 length is 12 residues. The V gene's germline CDR1 is SGDLS and CDR2 YYNGEE. Here the CDR3 DNA reads TGTGCCAGCAGTGGGGCCCACAATGAGCAGTTCTTC. Its protein product is CASSGAHNEQFF.

The chain has TRBV6-1 and TRBJ2-2, with no clear D. Germline values: CDR1 MNHNS, CDR2 SASEGT. The germline V and J ends were trimmed by 3 bases and 4 bases, with 6 bases remaining between them. The CDR3 spans 13 residues. CDR3 in DNA: TGTGCCAGCAGTGATCCCATCACCGGGGAGCTGTTTTTT. This codes for CASSDPITGELFF.

The chain couples TRBV9 to TRBJ2-1; 11 bases agree with TRBD2. The CDR3 has 17 residues. Germline V gene lookup returns CDR1 SGDLS and CDR2 YYNGEE. With 4 bases clipped from V and 0 bases from J, the junction kept 6 bases outside the gene matches. DNA for the CDR3: TGTGCCAGCAGCCCCCGACTAGCGGGACCCTCCTACAATGAGCAGTTCTTC. It encodes CASSPRLAGPSYNEQFF.

This chain joins TRBV9 and TRBJ1-3; tentatively, D is TRBD1 (6 bases). Trimming stripped 1 base from V and 1 base from J, with 9 bases between. The germline gives CDR1 SGDLS, CDR2 YYNGEE. CDR3 length: 15 amino acids. CDR3 bases: TGTGCCAGCAGCGTAACAGGGAGATCTGGAAACACCATATATTTT. Amino acid sequence: CASSVTGRSGNTIYF.

The CDR3 is CASSPTPGTSGSDSYEQYF. The CDR3 coding sequence is TGTGCCAGCAGCCCCACCCCCGGGACTAGCGGGAGCGACTCCTACGAGCAGTACTTC. V and J are TRBV11-2 and TRBJ2-7; TRBD2 matches at 14 bases. Germline V gives CDR1 SGHAT, CDR2 FQNNGV. V lost 5 bases to trimming and J lost 0 bases; unmatched junction nucleotides: 12. This CDR3 region has 19 residues.